Listed here are 2 T cell receptor beta chains from one sample, sequenced in a study of T cells in Graves' hyperthyroidism and ophthalmopathy. Using RNA transcripts as the source, TCR beta CDR3 regions were amplified. The HTBI primer set was used in a first-round RT-PCR of the TCR CDR3. TCRdb independently ran MiXCR on the multiplex PCR reads; one entry per CDR3 protein. There are some 360,000 distinct CDR3 sequences in the sample; 15% to 20% occur only once, and 15% to 17% lies in the top ten. Sequencing input: blood. These receptors were taken from a woman between 35 and 50 years old with Graves' ophthalmopathy.

This clonotype came up many times. The chain couples TRBV6-5 to TRBJ1-6; TRBD1 agrees at 9 bases. V lost 8 bases, J lost 10 bases, and 9 bases stayed unmatched. CDR1 is MNHEY and CDR2 is SVGAGI in the germline V gene. The CDR3 is 14 residues long. CDR3 loop: CASVDRGKGSPLHF. The CDR3 DNA sequence: TGTGCCAGCGTTGACAGGGGGAAAGGGTCACCCCTCCACTTT.

This clonotype came up many times. Here the CDR3 DNA reads TGTGCCAGTAGTGTCCGGGCCTCCTACGAGCAGTACTTC. Translating it yields CASSVRASYEQYF. The rearrangement uses TRBV19 and TRBJ2-7; D call uncertain. Germline V gives CDR1 LNHDA, CDR2 SQIVND (reference sequence). The CDR3 is 13 amino acids. V was cut by 5 bases and J by 0 bases, with 8 bases left in between.